This TCR beta chain was sequenced for a study of beta chain features in type 1 diabetes. Across the whole study: In all, 107,917,701 sorted cells from all samples were analyzed. Overall study results and limits: TCRB CDR3s were moderately but significantly shorter in Type 1 diabetes patients in all four CD4+ subsets. The VDJ junctions of type 1 diabetes patients carried fewer insertions and more deletions.

The germline CDR1 and CDR2 sequences are MGHRA and YSYEKL. The CDR3 covers 15 residues. V was clipped by 1 base and J by 2 bases; unmatched bases: 4. The authors reverse transcribed all of the isolated RNA, so sequencing captured expressed TCRB transcripts. Roughly 3.6 million reads were obtained on average from naive, central memory and regulatory T cell samples. TCRdb's table, derived via immunoSEQ multiplex PCR, lists solely in-frame clones and lacks some. The sample has around 400,000 clones; roughly 15% are singletons. This clone was counted once. Its antigen is currently unknown. The sequence derives from a woman aged 18-29 years in good health. The sample comprised naive CD4+ T cells from blood. This rearrangement joins TRBV4-1 to TRBJ2-7; 8 nucleotides line up with TRBD2. CDR3: CASSQASGGPYEQYF. The CDR3 DNA follows: TGCGCCAGCAGCCAAGCGAGCGGGGGCCCCTACGAGCAGTACTTC.